What follows is one T cell receptor (beta chain) and its context. The source of the sample is a study of cytomegalovirus exposure and HLA in healthy donors. The PCR contained 60 Vbeta and 13 Jbeta primers. Using immunoSEQ multiplex PCR, the repertoire was profiled, and TCRdb retains in-frame clones only, with some absent. The table lists 150,000 to 200,000 clones, under 70% of them singletons. The CDR3 loop spans 12 amino acids. Unmatched junction bases numbered 1, after V lost 5 bases and J lost 4 bases. Germline-derived CDR1 and CDR2 are MNHEY and SMNVEV (reference sequence). The chain joins TRBV27 to TRBJ1-1, with 7 bases fitting TRBD1. The sequence was obtained from a man aged 25 to 40 in good health and CMV-seropositive. Sequencing input: PBMCs. DNA of the CDR3: TGTGCCAGCAGTGACAGGGTCACTGAAGCTTTCTTT. The encoded protein is CASSDRVTEAFF.